This T cell receptor (beta chain) came from a study of blood T cell repertoires in COVID-19. Sequencing used immunoSEQ multiplex PCR; TCRdb keeps in-frame clones, though not all of them. The data contain approximately 220,000 clones, around 81% of them singletons. This clone showed up just a few times. Germline CDR1 is SGHRS and CDR2 is YFSETQ. The CDR3 has 17 amino acids. Losses at the gene ends were 1 base for V and 6 bases for J; bases not matched to a gene: 14. The TCR sequence derives from a woman aged 25 to 45 who had recovered from COVID-19. The sequenced material came from peripheral blood. The chain couples TRBV5-1 to TRBJ2-5; 8 bases map to TRBD2. DNA of the CDR3: TGCGCCAGCAGCTTGTCCGGGGAGGCGGGAGGTCGACAGACCCAGTACTTC. Protein product: CASSLSGEAGGRQTQYF.